This TCR beta chain stems from a study of blood T cell repertoires in COVID-19 (dated by TCRdb to about 2020). For the study in its entirety: Samples covering the acute and convalescent phases of COVID-19 were provided by collaborators in the United States, Italy and Spain. The prospective study material was composed of cDNA or gDNA derived from T cells, B-cell-depleted T cells, or PBMCs. The dataset comprised deeply sampled blood TCRbeta repertoires from subjects exposed to, actively infected with, or recovered from COVID-19. The repertoires were released in a freely available public database intended as a resource for research on the immune response to SARS-CoV-2. The samples were drawn from the first 160 participants of the ongoing ImmuneRACE study and from 1,254 subjects provided by 6 global collaborators. A de-identified subject ID, COVID-19 status, age in years and sex were almost always included in the sample metadata. Where HLA class I and class II types were available, the types were taken from metadata supplied by the sample provider, not from assay-based typing.

TCRbeta CDR3 regions were amplified from genomic DNA using the immunoSEQ Assay, a bias-controlled multiplex PCR. Per the original workflow: Nucleated cell counts per sample were estimated from amplification of reference gene primers within the assay. To quantify the absolute abundance of each unique TCRbeta CDR3 rearrangement, sequence reads were collapsed and filtered. For each sample, productive Simpson clonality was calculated by taking the square root of Simpson's diversity index across productive rearrangements. In TCRdb, the immuneACCESS table is reduced to in-frame sequences with V and J assigned. These tables do not hold every clone; where another copy was compared, an unresolved V gene accounts for under half, and the others remain unexplained. V and J calls and clone size are copied from that table; D and trimming were computed from the DNA. This sample is represented by roughly 350,000 clones; almost 90% of them were singletons. The ten largest clones add up to just under 7.5% of the sample.

CDR1 and CDR2 are drawn from the germline V gene: MNHEY, SVGAGI. The CDR3 starts with the cysteine, ends with the phenylalanine, and has 15 residues. Only the CDR3 region is kept as DNA, spanning 45 bases read in frame from base 1. V is cut back by 4 bases and J by 1 base, with 1 base in the junction unmatched. One collaborating source in Seattle enrolled patients while the patients were actively infected and followed the patients over time throughout the course of disease. Collaborating institutions collected whole blood in K2EDTA tubes following their own protocols. Collaborator samples were shipped for TCRbeta analysis as frozen whole blood, isolated PBMCs, or DNA extracted from either sample type. In the case of this clone: Its antigen target is currently unknown. Per-nucleotide qualities are absent, and no much larger clonotype sits a single base away.

Overall results and qualifications from the work: The quantity of clinical and demographic metadata differed by source and by participant and was supplied without curation.

Specimen: peripheral blood. The sequence came from a woman aged 65 to 85 with COVID-19, enrolled during active disease. This chain is built from TRBV6-5 and TRBJ2-3, with 11 junctional bases fitting TRBD2. The nucleotides read TGTGCCAGCAGTTTGACTAGCGGGGGCACAGATACGCAGTATTTT. This yields the protein CASSLTSGGTDTQYF.